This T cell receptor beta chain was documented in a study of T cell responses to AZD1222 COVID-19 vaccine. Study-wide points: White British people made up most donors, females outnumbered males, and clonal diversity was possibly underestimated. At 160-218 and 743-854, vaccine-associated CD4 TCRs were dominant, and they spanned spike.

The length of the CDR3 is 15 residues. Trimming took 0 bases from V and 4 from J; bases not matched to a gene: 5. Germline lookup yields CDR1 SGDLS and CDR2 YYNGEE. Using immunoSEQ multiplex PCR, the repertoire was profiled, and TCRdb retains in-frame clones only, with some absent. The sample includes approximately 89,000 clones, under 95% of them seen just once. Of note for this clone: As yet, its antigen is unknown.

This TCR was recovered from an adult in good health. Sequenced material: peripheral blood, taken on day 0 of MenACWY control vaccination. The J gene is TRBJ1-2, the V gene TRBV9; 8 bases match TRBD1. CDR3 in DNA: TGTGCCAGCAGCGTAGCACCGACAGGGGCCTATGGCTACACCTTC. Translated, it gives CASSVAPTGAYGYTF.